This T cell receptor (beta chain) was captured in a study of cytomegalovirus exposure and HLA in healthy donors. Findings and limits, study-wide: A list of 150 to 200 TCR beta chains associated with cytomegalovirus was given.

As regards this clone: Its antigen is still unknown.

Sequencing used immunoSEQ multiplex PCR; TCRdb keeps in-frame clones, though not all of them. The profile shows 60,000 to 70,000 clones, over 90% of them singletons. The CDR3 is 16 residues long. V was cut by 0 bases and J by 3 bases, with 9 bases left in between. The V gene's germline CDR1 is LGHNA and CDR2 YNFKEQ. The source is a man younger than 30 in good health and CMV-seropositive. The rearrangement links TRBV4-2 to TRBJ2-6; possibly TRBD2 for D (6 bases). The sample taken for sequencing was PBMCs. The CDR3 nucleotides read TGTGCCAGCAGCCAAGAGGGGCGGGGTGGGGCCAACGTCCTGACTTTC. Translation: CASSQEGRGGANVLTF.